Here is one TCR beta chain with its context. Its antigen is unidentified. These data are taken from a study of regulatory dendritic cells for organ transplantation. This CDR3 has 12 residues. The V end lost 6 bases, the J end lost 2 bases, and 8 bases lay between the germline ends. Germline CDR1 MNHNS, CDR2 SASEGT. FACS sorted CD4+ or CD8+ T cells into CD45RA+ naive and CD45RO+ memory. The repertoire was sequenced with immunoSEQ multiplex PCR; TCRdb's copy has only in-frame clones and lacks some. In the table there are roughly 27,000 clones, more than 70% of which are singletons. Broader study findings: Naive T cells showed high diversity, memory cells less, memory CD8+ least. Regulatory dendritic cells appeared to expand memory CD8+ clones less than mature ones. The authors noted considerable between-person heterogeneity in alloreactive memory CD8+ cells.

The clonotype was recovered from a human donor in good health. Material for sequencing was naive CD8+ T cells from blood. Subset specified: CD45RA+ naive T cells. The chain links TRBV6-1 to TRBJ2-7; maybe TRBD1 (6 bases). CDR3 in amino acids: CASRGATYEQYF. In DNA form, the CDR3 reads TGTGCCAGCAGGGGGGCCACCTACGAGCAGTACTTC.